The text below deals with one T cell receptor beta chain. This entry belongs to a study of T cell changes during pregnancy in multiple sclerosis. Germline V gene data show CDR1 as MNHEY and CDR2 as SMNVEV (reference sequence). V lost 6 bases, J lost 3 bases, and 7 bases stayed unmatched. This CDR3 has 14 amino acids. Produced via immunoSEQ multiplex PCR; TCRdb's table is partial and in-frame only. The sample gives 60,000 to 90,000 clones, approximately 90% of which show up once; 1.9% is in the top ten. This sequence originates from a female donor with multiple sclerosis, enrolled in a pregnancy study. The specimen was peripheral blood, collected before pregnancy. The chain employs TRBV27 and TRBJ2-5; 7 positions agree with TRBD2. DNA of the CDR3: TGTGCCAGCAGGCCCAGGGCGGGGGAAGAGACCCAGTACTTC. Protein product: CASRPRAGEETQYF.